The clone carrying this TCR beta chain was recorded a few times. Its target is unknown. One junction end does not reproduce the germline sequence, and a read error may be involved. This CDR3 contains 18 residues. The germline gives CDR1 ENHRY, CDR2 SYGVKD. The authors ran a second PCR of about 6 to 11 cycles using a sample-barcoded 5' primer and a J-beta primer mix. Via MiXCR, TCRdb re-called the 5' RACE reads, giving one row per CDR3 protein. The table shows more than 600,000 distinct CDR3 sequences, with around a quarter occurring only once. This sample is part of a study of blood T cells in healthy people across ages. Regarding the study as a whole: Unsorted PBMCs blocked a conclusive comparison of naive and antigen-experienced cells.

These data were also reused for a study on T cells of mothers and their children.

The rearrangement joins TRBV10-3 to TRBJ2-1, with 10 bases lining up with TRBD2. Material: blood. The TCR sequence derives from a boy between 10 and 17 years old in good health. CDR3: CAISGGTSAKGSYNEQFF. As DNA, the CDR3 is TGTGCTATCAGTGGAGGGACTAGCGCCAAGGGCTCCTACAATGAGCAGTTCTTC.